This T cell receptor (beta chain) was identified in a study of shared clonotypes between healthy human individuals. CDR3 length: 14 amino acids. The junction had 7 bases not matched to a gene; V was cut back by 6 bases and J by 3 bases. Germline CDR1 and CDR2: MNHEY and SVGAGI. Produced via immunoSEQ multiplex PCR; TCRdb's table is partial and in-frame only. The sample has about 730,000 clones, 72% seen once. The gene calls are TRBV6-5 and TRBJ2-7, with 8 bases lining up with TRBD1. The sequence derives from a woman aged 30 to 39 in good health. Sequenced input: memory CD4+ T cells sorted from blood. Described subset: CD45RA-negative fraction. The CDR3 nucleotides are TGTGCCAGCAGGAGGACAGGGAGAAACTACGAGCAGTACTTC. This translates into CASRRTGRNYEQYF.